Presented here are 11 T cell receptor beta chains from one specimen sequenced in a study of identical twins. MiXCR was run by TCRdb on the 5' RACE reads, yielding one entry per CDR3 protein. Among about 720,000 distinct CDR3 sequences listed, 8.5% to 9% were seen once. These data were also filed under a second study, of yellow fever vaccine responses in identical twins.

Sequenced material: PBMCs. The receptors stem from a woman younger than 35 in good health.

The V gene is TRBV24-1, the J gene TRBJ2-3; TRBD2 aligns across 13 bases. Looked up from germline, CDR1 is KGHDR and CDR2 is SFDVKD. J was trimmed by 5 bases and V by 3 bases; bases with no gene match: 4. The CDR3 loop spans 16 amino acids. The CDR3 sequence is CATSDPRLAGGDTQYF. The DNA for the CDR3 is TGTGCCACCAGTGATCCGAGACTAGCGGGAGGAGATACGCAGTATTTT.

On this clonotype itself: Since a much larger clone is just one base distant, this may be a read error. The chain links TRBV12-3 or TRBV12-4 to TRBJ1-2; TRBD1 matches at 8 bases. With 4 bases clipped from V and 4 bases from J, the junction kept 8 bases outside the gene matches. There are 15 residues in the CDR3. CDR3 in amino acids: CASSSPRTGSYGYTF. The CDR3 DNA follows: TGTGCCAGCAGTTCCCCCAGGACAGGGAGCTATGGCTACACCTTC.

The rearrangement joins TRBV6-5 to TRBJ2-5, with 8 bases matching TRBD1. The CDR3 extends over 15 amino acids. Germline loops: CDR1 MNHEY, CDR2 SVGAGI. The trim removed 4 bases at V and 4 bases at J, leaving 8 bases unmatched. The CDR3 spells CASSSRTGRRETQYF. Here the CDR3 DNA reads TGTGCCAGCAGTTCCCGGACAGGGAGGAGAGAGACCCAGTACTTC.

This clonotype was seen repeatedly, ten times or more. The V and J genes are TRBV24-1 and TRBJ2-2; TRBD1 is a possible D gene (6 bases). CDR1 KGHDR and CDR2 SFDVKD come from the germline V gene. The CDR3 covers 18 residues. Trimming removed 3 bases from V and 1 base from J, with 17 bases in between. The CDR3 region is CATSDRRTVTLNTGELFF. CDR3 in DNA: TGTGCCACCAGTGATCGAAGGACAGTTACACTGAACACCGGGGAGCTGTTTTTT.

This clonotype was seen only a few times. The CDR3 region has the DNA TGTGCCAGCAGTTACGGCGGGGGGTACATGAAAAATTCACCCCTCCACTTT. Translated, it gives CASSYGGGYMKNSPLHF. This chain joins TRBV6-5 and TRBJ1-6; possibly TRBD1 for D (5 bases). The germline V gene encodes CDR1 MNHEY and CDR2 SVGAGI. The CDR3 extends over 17 amino acids. V lost 2 bases, J lost 7 bases, and 18 bases lay in between.

This clonotype has at least ten counts. The rearrangement joins TRBV6-2 or TRBV6-3 to TRBJ1-5; unclear D gene. The CDR3 totals 17 residues. With 5 bases removed from V and 2 bases from J, the gap between germline ends came to 19 bases. Looked up from germline, CDR1 is MNHEY and CDR2 is SVGEGT. Here the CDR3 reads CASSPLGAISGNQPQHF. In nucleotides, the CDR3 is TGTGCCAGCAGTCCCCTGGGCGCAATCTCGGGCAATCAGCCCCAGCATTTT.

The CDR3 coding sequence is TGTGCCAGCAACAAGATACGGGACAGGGGAATTTACGAGCAGTACTTC. Amino acids: CASNKIRDRGIYEQYF. This chain joins TRBV28 and TRBJ2-7, with TRBD1 matching 10 bases. Germline values: CDR1 MDHEN, CDR2 SYDVKM. Losses at the gene ends were 7 bases for V and 4 bases for J; bases not matched to a gene: 13. CDR3 length: 16 amino acids.

This clonotype has more than one count but fewer than ten. V is TRBV20-1 and J is TRBJ2-1; TRBD1 matches 7 bases. V lost 7 bases, J lost 0 bases, and 15 bases stayed unmatched. Germline values: CDR1 DFQATT, CDR2 SNEGSKA (reference sequence). The CDR3 contains 17 residues. The CDR3 sequence is CSVPNAGGRGSYNEQFF. As DNA, the CDR3 is TGCAGTGTTCCAAACGCAGGGGGAAGGGGCTCCTACAATGAGCAGTTCTTC.

This clonotype showed up just a few times. This rearrangement joins TRBV2 to TRBJ2-4, with D maybe TRBD2 (5 bases). This CDR3 has 13 amino acids. Trimming removed 3 bases from V and 9 bases from J, with 12 bases in between. Germline loops: CDR1 SNHLY, CDR2 FYNNEI. The CDR3 spells CASSDNSEGIQYF. For the CDR3, the DNA is TGTGCCAGCAGTGATAATAGCGAGGGCATTCAGTACTTC.

CDR3 DNA: TGTGCCAGCAGTTATTCGAGAGGGGGGCCAGATACGCAGTATTTT. It yields the protein CASSYSRGGPDTQYF. This chain uses TRBV6-5 with TRBJ2-3; either TRBD1 or TRBD2 may supply D (6 bases each). CDR1 and CDR2 from the germline V gene are MNHEY and SVGAGI. This CDR3 has 15 amino acids. Trimming stripped 3 bases from V and 4 bases from J, with 14 bases between.

This clonotype was seen only a few times. CDR3 amino acids: CASSPGTGVVGTDTQYF. The CDR3, as DNA: TGTGCCAGCAGCCCAGGGACAGGGGTAGTGGGCACAGATACGCAGTATTTT. This chain uses TRBV7-2 with TRBJ2-3, with 10 bases that match TRBD1. Per the germline V gene, CDR1 is SGHTA and CDR2 is FQGNSA. This CDR3 spans 17 amino acids. The junction had 9 bases not matched to a gene; V was cut back by 5 bases and J by 1 base.